This record covers a single T cell receptor beta chain. Germline V gives CDR1 SGHVS, CDR2 FNYEAQ. V shed 4 bases, J shed 5 bases, and the junction held 4 bases outside the gene matches. CDR3 length equals 13 residues. The repertoire was sequenced with immunoSEQ multiplex PCR; TCRdb's copy has only in-frame clones and lacks some. The sample has approximately 10,000 clones, 80% to 90% seen once; the top ten hold roughly 0.45%. The sample comes from a study of follicular helper T cells after annual influenza vaccination. As to time point: 2015-2016 season, 7 days after influenza vaccination. The chain has TRBV7-6 and TRBJ2-7, with 8 bases matching TRBD1. Sequencing was performed on CXCR5+ CD38- circulating T follicular helper cells from blood, taken 7 days after influenza vaccination. As for subset: circulating Tfh, non-naive CD4+CXCR5+PD-1+ (ICOS+CD38+ or ICOS-CD38-). The receptor was isolated from an adult who received the influenza vaccine. The CDR3 loop is CASSSRTGNEQYF. CDR3 DNA: TGTGCCAGCAGCTCGCGGACAGGGAACGAGCAGTACTTC.